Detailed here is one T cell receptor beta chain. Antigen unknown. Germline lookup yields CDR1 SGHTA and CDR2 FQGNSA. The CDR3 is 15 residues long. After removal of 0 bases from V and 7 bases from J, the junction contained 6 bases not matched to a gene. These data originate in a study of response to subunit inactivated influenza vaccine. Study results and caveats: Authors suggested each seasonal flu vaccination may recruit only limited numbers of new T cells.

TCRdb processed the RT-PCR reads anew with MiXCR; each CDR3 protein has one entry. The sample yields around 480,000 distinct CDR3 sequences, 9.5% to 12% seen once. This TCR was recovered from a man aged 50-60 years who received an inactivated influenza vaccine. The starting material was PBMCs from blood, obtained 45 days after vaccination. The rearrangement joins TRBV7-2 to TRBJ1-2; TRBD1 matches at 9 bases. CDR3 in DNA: TGTGCCAGCAGCTTAGCGATGAGACAGGGGGGTGGCTACACCTTC. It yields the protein CASSLAMRQGGGYTF.